The source of this T cell receptor beta chain is a study of cytomegalovirus exposure and HLA in healthy donors. Concerning this clone: Its antigen is undetermined.

Study observations and caveats: Later work showed greater clonal expansion in HLA-associated TCR beta chains than in equally common others. Excluded: some indistinguishable V segments such as TRBV6-2 and TRBV6-3.

The study ran its PCR with 60 Vbeta and 13 Jbeta primers. Generated by immunoSEQ multiplex PCR, the TCRdb table keeps only in-frame clones and is missing some. The repertoire consists of 95,000 to 150,000 clones, with roughly 81% occurring once and the leading ten covering roughly 1.1%. CDR3 length: 14 residues. The ends were cut back, 5 bases at V and 1 base at J, with 10 bases in the middle. CDR1 SGHTA and CDR2 FQGTGA come from the germline V gene. The source is a woman aged 30 to 39 in good health and CMV-seronegative. The chain is built from TRBV7-3 and TRBJ2-3; TRBD2 might be the D (5 bases). The sequencing input was PBMCs. CDR3 in DNA: TGTGCCAGCAGCGCAGGAGCGGGCACAGATACGCAGTATTTT. Amino acids: CASSAGAGTDTQYF.